One T cell receptor beta chain is described in this entry. Its antigen is still unknown. The data derive from a study of CD8+ T cells in alopecia areata. In each case, RNA was isolated and then reverse transcribed into cDNA as the sequencing template. The repertoire was sequenced with immunoSEQ multiplex PCR; TCRdb's copy has only in-frame clones and lacks some. The sample includes some 12,000 clones, 60% of them seen just once. Lesional scalp punch biopsies and peripheral blood came from alopecia areata patients. Findings and caveats of the study: When scalp samples are sequenced, resident alphabeta T cells of normal skin are also captured.

The germline gives CDR1 SGHTA, CDR2 FQGNSA. Trimming took 6 bases from V and 7 from J; bases not matched to a gene: 6. The CDR3 runs 15 residues. The V and J genes are TRBV7-2 and TRBJ2-3; 14 bases map to TRBD2. The sequencing sample was made of skin. The receptor was isolated from a human donor with alopecia areata. The CDR3 nucleotides are TGTGCCAGCAGGGGACTAGCGGGAGTTATATATACGCAGTATTTT. Translated: CASRGLAGVIYTQYF.